This T cell receptor beta chain was recorded in a study of blood T cell repertoires in COVID-19. Study-wide background: Both acute and convalescent COVID-19 samples were obtained from the United States, Italy and Spain. From T cells, B-cell-depleted T cells, or PBMCs came the material, which was cDNA or gDNA.

Original processing notes: Researchers report that nucleated cell counts were estimated from reference gene primer amplification. TCRdb's table, derived via immunoSEQ multiplex PCR, lists solely in-frame clones and lacks some. The D gene and trimming were derived from the DNA, and the V and J assignments and clone size from that table. The top ten clones hold 0.6% to 0.9% of a sample with about 200,000 clones, roughly nine tenths of them seen once. V lost 3 bases, J lost 6 bases, and 15 bases lay in between. Germline V gives CDR1 SGDLS, CDR2 YYNGEE. The CDR3 spans 15 residues. Input material: peripheral blood. The TCR originated in a woman in her 70s with acute or convalescent COVID-19. V usage is TRBV9 and J usage is TRBJ2-2; tentative D call: TRBD2 (6 bases). The CDR3 sequence is CASSAGTRAPGELFF. Here the CDR3 DNA reads TGTGCCAGCAGCGCCGGGACTCGGGCGCCCGGGGAGCTGTTTTTT.